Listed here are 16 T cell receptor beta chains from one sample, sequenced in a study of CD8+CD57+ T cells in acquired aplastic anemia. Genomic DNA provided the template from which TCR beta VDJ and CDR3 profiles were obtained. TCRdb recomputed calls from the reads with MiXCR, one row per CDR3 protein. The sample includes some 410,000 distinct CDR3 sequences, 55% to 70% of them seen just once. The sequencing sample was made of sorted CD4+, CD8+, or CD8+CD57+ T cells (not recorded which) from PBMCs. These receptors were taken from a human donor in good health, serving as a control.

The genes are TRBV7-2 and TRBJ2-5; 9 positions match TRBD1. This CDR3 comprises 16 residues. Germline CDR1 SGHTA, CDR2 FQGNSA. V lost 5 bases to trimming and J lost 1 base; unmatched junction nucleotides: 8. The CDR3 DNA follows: TGTGCCAGCAGCGGAGCGACAGGGGGGACCCAAGAGACCCAGTACTTC. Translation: CASSGATGGTQETQYF.

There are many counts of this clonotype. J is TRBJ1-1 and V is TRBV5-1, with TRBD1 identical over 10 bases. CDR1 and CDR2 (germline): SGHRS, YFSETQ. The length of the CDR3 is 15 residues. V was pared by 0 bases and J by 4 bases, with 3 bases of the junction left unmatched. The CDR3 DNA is TGCGCCAGCAGCTTGGCCGGGACAGGGGCCACTGAAGCTTTCTTT. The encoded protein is CASSLAGTGATEAFF.

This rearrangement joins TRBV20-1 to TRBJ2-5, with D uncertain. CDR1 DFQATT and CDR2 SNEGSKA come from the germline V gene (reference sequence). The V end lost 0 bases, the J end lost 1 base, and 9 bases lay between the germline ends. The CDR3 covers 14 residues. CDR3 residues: CSAREVNSQETQYF. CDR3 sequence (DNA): TGCAGTGCTAGAGAGGTTAACAGCCAAGAGACCCAGTACTTC.

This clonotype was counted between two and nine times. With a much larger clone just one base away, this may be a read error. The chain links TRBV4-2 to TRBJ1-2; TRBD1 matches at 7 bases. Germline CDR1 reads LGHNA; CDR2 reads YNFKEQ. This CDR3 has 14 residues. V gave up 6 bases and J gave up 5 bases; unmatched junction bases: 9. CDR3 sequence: CASSFSTGTYGYTF. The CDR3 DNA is TGTGCCAGCAGTTTCTCGACAGGGACTTATGGCTACACCTTC.

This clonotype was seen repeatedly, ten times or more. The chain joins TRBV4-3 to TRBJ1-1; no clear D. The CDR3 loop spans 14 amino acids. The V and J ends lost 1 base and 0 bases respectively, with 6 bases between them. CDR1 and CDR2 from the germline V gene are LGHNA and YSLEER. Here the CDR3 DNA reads TGCGCCAGCAGCCAAGTCCACTTGAACACTGAAGCTTTCTTT. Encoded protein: CASSQVHLNTEAFF.

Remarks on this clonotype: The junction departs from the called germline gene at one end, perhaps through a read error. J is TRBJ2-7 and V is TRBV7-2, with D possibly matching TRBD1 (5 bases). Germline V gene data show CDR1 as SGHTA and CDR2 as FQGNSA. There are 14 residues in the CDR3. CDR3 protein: CASSLQGVYEYEQF. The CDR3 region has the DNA TGTGCCAGCAGCTTACAAGGGGTCTATGAGTACGAGCAGTTC.

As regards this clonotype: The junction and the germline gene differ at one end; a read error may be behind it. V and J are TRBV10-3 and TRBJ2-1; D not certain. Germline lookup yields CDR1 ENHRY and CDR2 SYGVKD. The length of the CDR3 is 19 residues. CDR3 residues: CASSESTSASPRYYYEPCF. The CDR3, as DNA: TGTGCCAGCAGTGAGTCGACCAGCGCGAGCCCAAGGTACTACTATGAGCCGTGCTTC.

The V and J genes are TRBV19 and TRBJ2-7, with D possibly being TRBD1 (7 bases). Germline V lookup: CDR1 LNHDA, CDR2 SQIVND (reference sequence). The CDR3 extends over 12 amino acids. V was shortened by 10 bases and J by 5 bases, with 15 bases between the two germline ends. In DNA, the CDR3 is TGTGCCACCTCCCAGGGGGGCCACGAGCAGTACTTC. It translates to CATSQGGHEQYF.

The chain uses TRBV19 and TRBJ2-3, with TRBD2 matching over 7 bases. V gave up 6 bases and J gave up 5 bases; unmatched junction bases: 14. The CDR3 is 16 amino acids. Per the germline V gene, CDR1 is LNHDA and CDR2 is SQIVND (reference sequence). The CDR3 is CASSLRGGRSVDTQYF. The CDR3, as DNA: TGTGCCAGTAGCCTGAGGGGCGGGAGAAGTGTAGATACGCAGTATTTT.

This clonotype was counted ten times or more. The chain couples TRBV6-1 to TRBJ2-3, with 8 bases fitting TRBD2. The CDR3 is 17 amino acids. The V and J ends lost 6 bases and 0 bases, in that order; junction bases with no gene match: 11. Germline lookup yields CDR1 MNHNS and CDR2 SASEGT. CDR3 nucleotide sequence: TGTGCCAGCAGGTCGTACGCGGGGGGCACTAGCACAGATACGCAGTATTTT. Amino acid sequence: CASRSYAGGTSTDTQYF.

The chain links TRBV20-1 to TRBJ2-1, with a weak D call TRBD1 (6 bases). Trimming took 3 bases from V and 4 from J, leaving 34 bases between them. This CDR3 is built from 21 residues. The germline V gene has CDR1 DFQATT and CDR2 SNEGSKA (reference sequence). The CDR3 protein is CSARLTGFTSTPRGGYNEQFF. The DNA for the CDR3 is TGCAGTGCTAGGTTAACAGGATTTACCTCTACACCCCGAGGGGGTTACAATGAGCAGTTCTTC.

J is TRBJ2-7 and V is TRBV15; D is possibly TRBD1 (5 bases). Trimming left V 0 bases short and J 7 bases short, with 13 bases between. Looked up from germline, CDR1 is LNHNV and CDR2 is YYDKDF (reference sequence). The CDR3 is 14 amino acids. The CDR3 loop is CATSRDRANREQYF. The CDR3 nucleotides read TGTGCCACCAGCAGAGATCGAGCCAACAGGGAGCAGTACTTC.

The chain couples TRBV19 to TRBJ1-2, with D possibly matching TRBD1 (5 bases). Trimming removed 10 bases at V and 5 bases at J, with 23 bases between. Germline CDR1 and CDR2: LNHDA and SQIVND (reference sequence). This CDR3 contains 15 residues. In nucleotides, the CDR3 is TGTGCCACTAAACTTGGTGGGACCGACAAATATGGCTACACCTTC. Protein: CATKLGGTDKYGYTF.

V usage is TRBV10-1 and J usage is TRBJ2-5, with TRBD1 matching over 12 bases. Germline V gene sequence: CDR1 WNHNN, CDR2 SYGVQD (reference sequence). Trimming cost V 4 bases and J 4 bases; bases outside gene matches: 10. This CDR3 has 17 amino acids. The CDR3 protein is CASSVGGDRGQRETQYF. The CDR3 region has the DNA TGCGCCAGCAGTGTGGGGGGGGACAGGGGGCAGCGAGAGACCCAGTACTTC.

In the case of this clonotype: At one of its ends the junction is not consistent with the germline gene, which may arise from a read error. CDR3 coding DNA: TGTGCAAGCAGCACGCAGCCGACAGCACCTACTAGCAATCAGCCCCAGCATTTT. It translates to CASSTQPTAPTSNQPQHF. This chain links TRBV7-9 with TRBJ1-5, with D tentatively TRBD1 (5 bases). Germline V gives CDR1 SEHNR, CDR2 FQNEAQ (reference sequence). This CDR3 is 18 amino acids long.

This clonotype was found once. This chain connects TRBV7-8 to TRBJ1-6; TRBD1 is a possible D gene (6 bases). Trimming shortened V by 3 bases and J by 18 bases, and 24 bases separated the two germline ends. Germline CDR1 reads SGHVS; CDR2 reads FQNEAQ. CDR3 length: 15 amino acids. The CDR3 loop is CASSLAGDSYAQYHF. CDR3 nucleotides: TGTGCCAGCAGCTTGGCAGGGGACTCCTACGCGCAGTACCACTTT.